The entry that follows covers one T cell receptor (beta chain) sequence. A read error may account for a junction end that differs from germline. The data stem from a study of control samples from healthy donors and cancer patients. Sequencing was performed with immunoSEQ multiplex PCR; in TCRdb, only in-frame clones are kept and a portion is missing. There are approximately 97,000 clones in the sample; more than 90% occur only once, and around 3% lies in the top ten. Germline V lookup: CDR1 LNHDA, CDR2 SQIVND (reference sequence). This CDR3 is 13 amino acids long. The chain recombines TRBV19 with TRBJ1-1, with D perhaps matching TRBD1 (5 bases). The sample was blood. This sequence originates from a human donor in good health. The donor label of this sample is uncertain. CDR3 coding DNA: TGTGCCAGTAGTATAGTTGGGGGAGGCGATTGCGACTTT. Translated, it gives CASSIVGGGDCDF.